A single sample gave rise to the 16 T cell receptor beta chains below, sequenced in a study of shared clonotypes between healthy human individuals. Repertoires were generated with immunoSEQ multiplex PCR, while TCRdb's copy carries only in-frame clones and drops some. The sample yields 630,000 or so clones, nearly 98% seen once. Only CD45RO-negative cells positively selected for CCR7 counted as naive CD8 cells, so terminally differentiated effector memory CD45RA+ cells were excluded. Sample: naive CD8+ T cells sorted from blood. These receptors were collected from a man aged 25-45 years in good health.

The chain uses TRBV7-9 and TRBJ2-1; 13 bases map to TRBD2. The V gene end was trimmed by 5 bases and the J gene end by 5 bases; junction bases not matched to a gene: 15. Germline values: CDR1 SEHNR, CDR2 FQNEAQ (reference sequence). There are 19 residues in the CDR3. The CDR3 loop is CASSPTTGTSGDANNEQFF. The CDR3 bases are TGTGCCAGCAGCCCGACCACCGGGACTAGCGGGGACGCAAACAATGAGCAGTTCTTC.

J is TRBJ2-2 and V is TRBV10-3, with TRBD2 identical over 10 bases. V was pared by 2 bases and J by 2 bases, with 8 bases of the junction left unmatched. The CDR3 is 18 residues long. Germline CDR1 reads ENHRY; CDR2 reads SYGVKD. In DNA, the CDR3 is TGTGCCATCAGTGAGACTACCCCTAGCGGGGGAAACACCGGGGAGCTGTTTTTT. This codes for CAISETTPSGGNTGELFF.

This clone has a single count. The V call is TRBV16, the J call TRBJ1-1; D remains unclear. CDR1 is KGHSY and CDR2 is FQNENV in the germline V gene. Trimming cost V 0 bases and J 2 bases, with 7 bases left between them. The CDR3 loop spans 14 amino acids. The CDR3: CASSQSTKNTEAFF. The DNA for the CDR3 is TGTGCCAGCAGCCAATCAACGAAAAACACTGAAGCTTTCTTT. The full variable domain, with the rest looked up from reference TRBV16 and TRBJ1-1, is GEEVAQTPKHLVRGEGQKAKLYCAPIKGHSYVFWYQQVLKNEFKFLISFQNENVFDETGMPKERFSAKCLPNSPCSLEIQATKLEDSAVYFCASSQSTKNTEAFFGQGTRLTVV.

The chain couples TRBV19 to TRBJ2-1; 10 bases agree with TRBD2. Trimming took 4 bases from V and 4 from J; bases not matched to a gene: 7. Germline V gene data show CDR1 as LNHDA and CDR2 as SQIVND (reference sequence). The CDR3 length is 16 residues. CDR3 in amino acids: CASSTSGSDWYNEQFF. In DNA form, the CDR3 reads TGTGCCAGTAGTACTAGCGGGAGTGACTGGTACAATGAGCAGTTCTTC.

This clone occurred once. An end of the junction differs from the germline gene, which may be a read error. The chain recombines TRBV11-3 with TRBJ2-1; the D gene is possibly TRBD2 (6 bases). From germline, CDR1 is SGHNT and CDR2 YENEEA. The CDR3 is 13 amino acids. CDR3 bases: TGTGCCGGCAGCTGGAGCGGGCGTTATGAGCAGTTCTTC. Amino acid sequence: CAGSWSGRYEQFF.

The CDR3 protein is CASSQPGTSGLYEQYF. CDR3 coding DNA: TGTGCCAGCAGTCAGCCGGGAACTAGCGGTCTCTACGAGCAGTACTTC. The V gene is TRBV27, the J gene TRBJ2-7; 8 nucleotides agree with TRBD2. CDR3 size: 16 residues. V dropped 5 bases and J dropped 3; count of bases not matched to a gene: 12. Germline CDR1 reads MNHEY; CDR2 reads SMNVEV (reference sequence).

The genes are TRBV7-8 and TRBJ2-3; possibly TRBD2 for D (7 bases). Germline CDR1 SGHVS, CDR2 FQNEAQ. CDR3 size: 15 residues. Deletions cut 4 bases from V and 2 bases from J, with 13 bases between. Here the CDR3 reads CASSYVAGATDTQYF. CDR3 nucleotide sequence: TGTGCCAGCAGCTACGTGGCGGGGGCCACAGATACGCAGTATTTT. The whole variable domain, filled in from reference TRBV7-8 and TRBJ2-3, reads GAGVSQSPRYKVAKRGQDVALRCDPISGHVSLFWYQQALGQGPEFLTYFQNEAQLDKSGLPSDRFFAERPEGSVSTLKIQRTQQEDSAVYLCASSYVAGATDTQYFGPGTRLTVL.

The chain combines TRBV19 with TRBJ2-7; 15 nucleotides line up with TRBD2. Per germline, CDR1 LNHDA and CDR2 SQIVND (reference sequence). The CDR3 length is 14 residues. DNA for the CDR3: TGTGCTTCGGCGGGACTAGCGGGAGGTTACGAGCAGTACTTC. Encoded protein: CASAGLAGGYEQYF.

V usage is TRBV2 and J usage is TRBJ1-5; 7 positions agree with TRBD1. J lost 4 bases, V lost 6 bases, and 9 bases had no gene match. This CDR3 region has 15 residues. Germline CDR1 is SNHLY and CDR2 is FYNNEI. The CDR3: CASRVPGQPNQPQHF. The CDR3 nucleotides are TGTGCCAGCAGGGTTCCGGGACAGCCGAATCAGCCCCAGCATTTT.

The rearrangement links TRBV27 to TRBJ2-7; D gene uncertain. Germline assignment: CDR1 MNHEY and CDR2 SMNVEV (reference sequence). This CDR3 spans 15 amino acids. Trimming took 6 bases from V and 3 from J, leaving 18 bases between them. The CDR3, as DNA: TGTGCCAGCAGATTGGTAGGTAGCAGAGGCTACGAGCAGTACTTC. This gives the protein CASRLVGSRGYEQYF.

This clone was seen just once. This sequence joins TRBV4-3 and TRBJ2-7; 10 nucleotides align to TRBD2. The CDR3 runs to 16 residues. V was pared by 0 bases and J by 4 bases, with 6 bases of the junction left unmatched. CDR1 is LGHNA, CDR2 YSLEER, per germline. CDR3 nucleotides: TGCGCCAGCAGCCAAGATGCTAGCGGGAGTGTTTACGAGCAGTACTTC. Protein sequence: CASSQDASGSVYEQYF.

The rearrangement joins TRBV12-5 to TRBJ2-1; D is unresolved. Per germline, CDR1 LGHNT and CDR2 FRNRAP. The CDR3 is 12 residues long. V dropped 2 bases and J dropped 8 bases, with 7 bases sitting between them. The CDR3 loop reads CASGLRADEQFF. CDR3 nucleotide sequence: TGTGCTAGTGGTTTGAGGGCAGATGAGCAGTTCTTC.

The chain links TRBV5-1 to TRBJ2-7, with 9 bases that match TRBD2. The germline gives CDR1 SGHRS, CDR2 YFSETQ. The CDR3 sequence is 15 residues long. With 3 bases clipped from V and 1 base from J, the junction kept 5 bases outside the gene matches. The CDR3 coding sequence is TGCGCCAGCAGCTGGCGGGAGGGTCCGTCCTACGAGCAGTACTTC. Translation: CASSWREGPSYEQYF. The full variable domain, its missing parts supplied by reference TRBV5-1 and TRBJ2-7, is KAGVTQTPRYLIKTRGQQVTLSCSPISGHRSVSWYQQTPGQGLQFLFEYFSETQRNKGNFPGRFSGRQFSNSRSEMNVSTLELGDSALYLCASSWREGPSYEQYFGPGTRLTVT.

The chain couples TRBV4-3 to TRBJ1-2, with D possibly being TRBD1 (5 bases). V was pared by 4 bases and J by 7 bases, with 16 bases between. This CDR3 comprises 14 residues. Germline V gene lookup returns CDR1 LGHNA and CDR2 YSLEER. The CDR3 sequence is CASSPADSTGGYTF. The CDR3 DNA follows: TGCGCCAGCAGCCCCGCCGACAGTACCGGTGGCTACACCTTC.

The chain uses TRBV10-1 and TRBJ2-1; 13 bases align to TRBD2. Germline V gene sequence: CDR1 WNHNN, CDR2 SYGVQD (reference sequence). V trimming: 6 bases; J trimming: 4 bases; junction bases outside the gene matches: 3. The CDR3 is 15 residues long. CDR3 sequence (DNA): TGCGCCAGCAGCGGGACTAGCGGGGATTACAATGAGCAGTTCTTC. The encoded protein is CASSGTSGDYNEQFF.

This clone was seen only once. The chain has TRBV11-2 and TRBJ2-7; no clear D. CDR1 and CDR2 (germline): SGHAT, FQNNGV. The CDR3 runs 15 residues. Trimming removed 2 bases from V and 2 bases from J, with 13 bases in between. CDR3 in amino acids: CASSLRHLRTYEQYF. CDR3 sequence (DNA): TGTGCCAGCAGCTTACGACACCTAAGAACCTACGAGCAGTACTTC.